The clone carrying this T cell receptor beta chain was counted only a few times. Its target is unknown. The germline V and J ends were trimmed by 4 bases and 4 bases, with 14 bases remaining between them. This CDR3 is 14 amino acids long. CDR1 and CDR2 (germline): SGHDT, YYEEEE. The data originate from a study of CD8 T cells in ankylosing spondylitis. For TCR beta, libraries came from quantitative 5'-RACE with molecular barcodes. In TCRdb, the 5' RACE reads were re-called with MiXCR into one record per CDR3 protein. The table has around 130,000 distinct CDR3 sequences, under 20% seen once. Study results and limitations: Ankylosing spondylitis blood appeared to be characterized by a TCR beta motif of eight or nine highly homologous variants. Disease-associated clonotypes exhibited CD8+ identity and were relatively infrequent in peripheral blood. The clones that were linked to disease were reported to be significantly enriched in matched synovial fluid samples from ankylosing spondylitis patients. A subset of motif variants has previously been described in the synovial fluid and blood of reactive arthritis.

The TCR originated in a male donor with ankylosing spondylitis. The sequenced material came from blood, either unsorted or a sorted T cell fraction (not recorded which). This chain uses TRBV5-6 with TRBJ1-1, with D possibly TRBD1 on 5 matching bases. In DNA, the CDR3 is TGTGCCAGCAGCCGGGAGGGGTGGGGCACTGAAGCTTTCTTT. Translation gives CASSREGWGTEAFF.